The present T cell receptor beta chain was sequenced within a study of T cells in Graves' hyperthyroidism and ophthalmopathy. Study findings and constraints: Separating ophthalmopathy from stable hyperthyroidism was achieved by a 13 V-J model.

V dropped 2 bases and J dropped 7; count of bases not matched to a gene: 5. The CDR3 spans 15 residues. CDR1 and CDR2 from the germline V gene are MNHEY and SVGEGT. This clonotype was detected ten times or more. The antigen remains undetermined. TCR beta CDR3 regions were amplified from RNA. Carried out on the TCR CDR3, a first-round RT-PCR used the HTBI primer set. TCRdb itself ran the multiplex PCR reads through MiXCR, one entry per CDR3 protein. This table holds around 420,000 distinct CDR3 sequences, 12% to 15% found once. This chain connects TRBV6-2 or TRBV6-3 to TRBJ1-6, with 7 bases identical to TRBD1. The specimen was blood. The source of this sequence is a woman under 30 with Graves' hyperthyroidism. The CDR3 loop reads CASSYGQATNSPLHF. CDR3 in DNA: TGTGCCAGCAGTTACGGACAGGCGACGAATTCACCCCTCCACTTT.